Below, 20 T cell receptor beta chains from the same sample are listed, as sequenced in a study of PD-L1 blockade in urothelial cancer. Time point specified: pretreatment peripheral blood. This table comes from immunoSEQ multiplex PCR, and its TCRdb copy is limited to in-frame clones, with some not included. Among under 95,000 clones listed, over 80% were seen once. The sample consisted of PBMCs, taken around atezolizumab (anti-PD-L1) treatment. The receptors stem from a woman aged 70-85 years with urothelial cancer.

The V and J genes are TRBV19 and TRBJ1-1; 12 bases align to TRBD1. V was pared by 4 bases and J by 1 base, with 10 bases of the junction left unmatched. CDR3 length: 18 amino acids. Germline lookup yields CDR1 LNHDA and CDR2 SQIVND (reference sequence). DNA of the CDR3: TGTGCCAGTAGTAAGGGCGCGGGACAGGGGGCCGGGAACACTGAAGCTTTCTTT. Protein sequence: CASSKGAGQGAGNTEAFF. The variable domain in full, with the rest retrieved from reference TRBV19 and TRBJ1-1, is DGGITQSPKYLFRKEGQNVTLSCEQNLNHDAMYWYRQDPGQGLRLIYYSQIVNDFQKGDIAEGYSVSREKKESFPLTVTSAQKNPTAFYLCASSKGAGQGAGNTEAFFGQGTRLTVV.

This sequence joins TRBV7-9 and TRBJ2-2; D might be TRBD1 (6 bases). This CDR3 is 11 amino acids long. CDR1 and CDR2 (germline): SEHNR, FQNEAQ (reference sequence). Between the trimmed V and J ends, which lost 8 bases and 6 bases, there was a span of 7 bases. DNA of the CDR3: TGTGCCAGCGACAGGTCCGGGGAGCTGTTTTTT. This sequence encodes CASDRSGELFF.

The CDR3 coding sequence is TGTGCCAGCAGCCATGACAGGGTGAATGGCTACACCTTC. Translation: CASSHDRVNGYTF. The chain uses TRBV7-9 and TRBJ1-2; 7 bases map to TRBD1. J gave up 6 bases and V 5 bases, and 6 bases lay outside the gene matches. The CDR3 is 13 amino acids. Germline V gene lookup returns CDR1 SEHNR and CDR2 FQNEAQ (reference sequence).

The chain is built from TRBV19 and TRBJ2-7, with D tentatively TRBD2 (6 bases). V dropped 0 bases and J dropped 3 bases, with 6 bases sitting between them. Looked up from germline, CDR1 is LNHDA and CDR2 is SQIVND (reference sequence). The CDR3 length is 13 residues. This CDR3 reads CASSIDGGYEQYF. CDR3 DNA sequence: TGTGCCAGTAGTATAGACGGGGGCTACGAGCAGTACTTC.

The sample holds a few counts of this clone. This chain uses TRBV11-2 with TRBJ2-5; tentative D call: TRBD2 (6 bases). With 6 bases removed from V and 3 bases from J, the gap between germline ends came to 20 bases. Germline V gene sequence: CDR1 SGHAT, CDR2 FQNNGV. The CDR3 is 16 residues long. CDR3: CASSILGGGGEETQYF. The CDR3 DNA is TGTGCCAGCAGTATACTGGGGGGAGGTGGAGAAGAGACCCAGTACTTC.

V and J are TRBV29-1 and TRBJ2-1, with 11 bases matching TRBD2. The CDR3 runs to 14 residues. J gave up 6 bases and V 7 bases, and 8 bases lay outside the gene matches. Germline CDR1 and CDR2: SQVTM and ANQGSEA. For the CDR3, the DNA is TGCAGCGGGAGTAGCGGGAGGGCCGTCAATGAGCAGTTCTTC. Protein product: CSGSSGRAVNEQFF.

The chain carries TRBV10-1 and TRBJ2-3; possibly TRBD2 for D (5 bases). Germline V lookup: CDR1 WNHNN, CDR2 SYGVQD (reference sequence). V lost 8 bases to trimming and J lost 4 bases, with 7 bases between them. The CDR3 contains 11 residues. The CDR3 DNA follows: TGCGCCAGCGGCGGGTCAGATACGCAGTATTTT. Amino acid sequence: CASGGSDTQYF.

Written as DNA, the CDR3 is TGTGCCAGCAGCCAAGTCGGTGGGACAGGTTCCCTCTCTGGAAACACCATATATTTT. This translates into CASSQVGGTGSLSGNTIYF. The gene calls are TRBV4-2 and TRBJ1-3, with 8 bases lining up with TRBD1. The V and J ends lost 1 base and 0 bases, in that order; junction bases with no gene match: 11. The CDR3 is made up of 19 amino acids. Germline V lookup: CDR1 LGHNA, CDR2 YNFKEQ.

The J gene is TRBJ2-1, the V gene TRBV5-1; D is possibly TRBD2 (6 bases). The CDR3 covers 15 residues. The germline V and J ends were trimmed by 0 bases and 4 bases, with 11 bases remaining between them. Germline V gene data show CDR1 as SGHRS and CDR2 as YFSETQ. CDR3 protein: CASSLVRREYNEQFF. CDR3 bases: TGCGCCAGCAGCTTGGTACGGCGGGAATACAATGAGCAGTTCTTC. The full variable domain, rest sourced from reference TRBV5-1 and TRBJ2-1, is KAGVTQTPRYLIKTRGQQVTLSCSPISGHRSVSWYQQTPGQGLQFLFEYFSETQRNKGNFPGRFSGRQFSNSRSEMNVSTLELGDSALYLCASSLVRREYNEQFFGPGTRLTVL.

V is TRBV18 and J is TRBJ2-6, with 9 bases fitting TRBD1. J lost 0 bases, V lost 2 bases, and 17 bases had no gene match. The germline V gene has CDR1 KGHSH and CDR2 LQKENI. CDR3 size: 22 residues. This chain's CDR3 is CASSPNLGTGLFLGSGANVLTF. Written as DNA, the CDR3 is TGTGCCAGCTCACCAAATTTAGGGACAGGGTTATTCCTGGGCTCTGGGGCCAACGTCCTGACTTTC.

This chain links TRBV4-1 with TRBJ2-7; D remains ambiguous. V lost 0 bases and J lost 2, with 11 bases in between. Germline V gene sequence: CDR1 MGHRA, CDR2 YSYEKL. This CDR3 has 15 amino acids. CDR3: CASSQDPAETYEQYF. The CDR3 DNA reads as TGCGCCAGCAGCCAAGATCCCGCGGAGACCTACGAGCAGTACTTC.

V usage is TRBV15 and J usage is TRBJ2-5; 8 nucleotides agree with TRBD1. Losses at the gene ends were 0 bases for V and 2 bases for J; bases not matched to a gene: 26. Germline V gene sequence: CDR1 LNHNV, CDR2 YYDKDF (reference sequence). The CDR3 has 23 amino acids. The chain's CDR3 is CATSRDAGQELRADARGQETQYF. The CDR3, as DNA: TGTGCCACCAGCAGAGATGCGGGACAGGAATTGCGGGCTGACGCCAGGGGGCAAGAGACCCAGTACTTC.

The gene calls are TRBV7-2 and TRBJ1-6, with D hard to call. Per germline, CDR1 SGHTA and CDR2 FQGNSA. The CDR3 sequence is 17 residues long. V was cut by 2 bases and J by 2 bases, with 13 bases left in between. CDR3 nucleotide sequence: TGTGCCAGCAGCTTAATCCGAGTAACAGCCTATAATTCACCCCTCCACTTT. It translates to CASSLIRVTAYNSPLHF. Together with reference TRBV7-2 and TRBJ1-6, the CDR3 gives the full variable domain: GAGVSQSPSNKVTEKGKDVELRCDPISGHTALYWYRQSLGQGLEFLIYFQGNSAPDKSGLPSDRFSAERTGGSVSTLTIQRTQQEDSAVYLCASSLIRVTAYNSPLHFGNGTRLTVT.

This clone is a singleton in its sample. The chain joins TRBV28 to TRBJ1-5; TRBD1 aligns across 7 bases. V trimming: 3 bases; J trimming: 11 bases; junction bases outside the gene matches: 7. This CDR3 has 13 amino acids. The germline V gene has CDR1 MDHEN and CDR2 SYDVKM. CDR3 loop: CASSFPPGQSQHF. CDR3 in DNA: TGTGCCAGCAGTTTTCCTCCGGGACAGTCCCAGCATTTT.

The gene calls are TRBV10-2 and TRBJ2-1; 9 nucleotides match TRBD2. The ends lost 7 bases at V and 10 bases at J; junction bases unmatched: 14. The CDR3 runs to 15 residues. Germline V gene lookup returns CDR1 WSHSY and CDR2 SAAADI. The CDR3 nucleotides are TGCGCCAGCACCATACAGCGGGGGGCCTACAGGGAGCAGTTCTTC. This gives the protein CASTIQRGAYREQFF.

This sequence joins TRBV18 and TRBJ2-7, with D maybe TRBD2 (6 bases). V was trimmed by 2 bases and J by 6 bases, leaving 14 bases between them. Germline CDR1 reads KGHSH; CDR2 reads LQKENI. This CDR3 is built from 14 residues. CDR3 sequence (DNA): TGTGCCAGCTCACCATGGGCTAGCGAAGGCGAGCAGTACTTC. Encoded protein: CASSPWASEGEQYF.

This rearrangement joins TRBV5-1 to TRBJ1-1; D gene unclear. Trimming pared 2 bases from V and 4 bases from J, leaving 21 bases between. CDR1 and CDR2 from the germline V gene are SGHRS and YFSETQ. CDR3 length: 17 amino acids. The CDR3 protein is CASSFSPRPGESTEAFF. CDR3 DNA: TGCGCCAGCAGCTTCTCTCCCCGGCCGGGAGAGAGCACTGAAGCTTTCTTT.

The chain is built from TRBV11-2 and TRBJ2-7, with 7 bases identical to TRBD1. Germline V lookup: CDR1 SGHAT, CDR2 FQNNGV. The CDR3 spans 16 residues. The V gene end was trimmed by 0 bases and the J gene end by 0 bases; junction bases not matched to a gene: 5. The CDR3 DNA follows: TGTGCCAGCAGCTTAGATCGGGCAGGGGGCTCCTACGAGCAGTACTTC. Translation: CASSLDRAGGSYEQYF. Variable domain in full (rest from reference TRBV11-2 and TRBJ2-7): EAGVAQSPRYKIIEKRQSVAFWCNPISGHATLYWYQQILGQGPKLLIQFQNNGVVDDSQLPKDRFSAERLKGVDSTLKIQPAKLEDSAVYLCASSLDRAGGSYEQYFGPGTRLTVT.

The CDR3 loop is CASSLYWQHTEAFF. In nucleotides, the CDR3 is TGTGCCAGCAGCTTATATTGGCAACACACTGAAGCTTTCTTT. The rearrangement uses TRBV7-2 and TRBJ1-1; no definite D call. Germline CDR1 is SGHTA and CDR2 is FQGNSA. Trimming left V 2 bases short and J 3 bases short, with 10 bases between. The CDR3 is 14 amino acids.

There are a few counts of this clone. This chain connects TRBV5-4 to TRBJ2-7; 10 bases match TRBD2. The CDR3 totals 15 residues. With 0 bases clipped from V and 4 bases from J, the junction kept 4 bases outside the gene matches. The germline gives CDR1 SGHNT, CDR2 YYREEE (reference sequence). CDR3 loop: CASSLDASGSYEQYF. The DNA of the CDR3 is TGTGCCAGCAGCTTGGACGCTAGCGGGAGTTACGAGCAGTACTTC.